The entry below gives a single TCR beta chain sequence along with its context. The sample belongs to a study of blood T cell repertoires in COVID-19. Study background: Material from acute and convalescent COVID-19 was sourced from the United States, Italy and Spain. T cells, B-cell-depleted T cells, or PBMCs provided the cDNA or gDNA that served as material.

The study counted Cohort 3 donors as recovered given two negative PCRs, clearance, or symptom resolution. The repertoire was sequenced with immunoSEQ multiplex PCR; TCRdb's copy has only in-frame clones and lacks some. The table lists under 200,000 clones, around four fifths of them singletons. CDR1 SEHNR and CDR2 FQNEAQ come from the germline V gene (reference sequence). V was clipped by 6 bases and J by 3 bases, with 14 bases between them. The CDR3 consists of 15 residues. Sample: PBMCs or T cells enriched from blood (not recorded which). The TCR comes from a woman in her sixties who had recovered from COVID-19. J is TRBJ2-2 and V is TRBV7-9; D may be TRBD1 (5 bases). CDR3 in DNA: TGTGCCAGCAGACCTCAGGGAAGCGACACCGGGGAGCTGTTTTTT. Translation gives CASRPQGSDTGELFF.